The sequence of this T cell receptor (beta chain) was determined in a study of blood T cells in healthy people across ages. General study results and limits: Higher diversity, along with more naive CD4+ cells, distinguished long-lived donors from aged donors. It was held that the diversity estimates obtained from one million T cells were underestimates.

The authors ran a second PCR of roughly 6 to 12 cycles using a sample-barcoded 5' primer and a J-beta primer mix. TCRdb redid the calling of the 5' RACE reads with MiXCR, one entry per CDR3 protein. The table lists some 1.4 million distinct CDR3 sequences, approximately 42% of them singletons. Trimming removed 6 bases at V and 0 bases at J, with 11 bases between. CDR3 length: 15 amino acids. CDR1 and CDR2 from the germline V gene are MNHNY and SVGAGI (reference sequence). Donor samples were obtained from healthy Caucasian individuals from Russia, aged 6 to 90. This clonotype was seen a handful of times. Its antigen is currently unknown.

The specimen sequenced was blood. The genes are TRBV6-6 and TRBJ2-2; D tentatively fits TRBD1 or TRBD2 (7 bases each). The receptor comes from a woman aged 18-30 years in good health. CDR3 DNA sequence: TGTGCCAGCAGATCAGGGGGGGCGAACACCGGGGAGCTGTTTTTT. Its translation is CASRSGGANTGELFF.